Shown below are 5 T cell receptor beta chains from a single sample sequenced in a study of OX40 agonist ivuxolimab in advanced cancers. Some clones are missing from TCRdb's copy, which holds only in-frame ones; the method was immunoSEQ multiplex PCR. This table has 75,000 to 100,000 clones, about nine tenths appearing once. This specimen consisted of CD4+ or CD8+ T cells sorted from blood, obtained in a trial of the OX40 agonist ivuxolimab. The receptors derive from an adult with an advanced solid tumor such as melanoma, head and neck, liver or kidney cancer.

The chain recombines TRBV6-6 with TRBJ1-2, with a tentative D call TRBD1 (5 bases). Germline loops: CDR1 MNHNY, CDR2 SVGAGI (reference sequence). V dropped 2 bases and J dropped 1 base, with 5 bases sitting between them. The CDR3 runs to 13 residues. The CDR3 DNA reads as TGTGCCAGCAGTTACGACAGTAACTATGGCTACACCTTC. It is translated as CASSYDSNYGYTF.

The rearrangement uses TRBV11-2 and TRBJ2-1, with D unresolved. The CDR3 has 14 amino acids. V lost 5 bases, J lost 5 bases, and 13 bases lay in between. Germline lookup yields CDR1 SGHAT and CDR2 FQNNGV. The CDR3 DNA sequence: TGTGCCAGCAGCGAAAGGGCTAGGGACAATGAGCAGTTCTTC. It specifies CASSERARDNEQFF. Variable domain in full (rest from reference TRBV11-2 and TRBJ2-1): EAGVAQSPRYKIIEKRQSVAFWCNPISGHATLYWYQQILGQGPKLLIQFQNNGVVDDSQLPKDRFSAERLKGVDSTLKIQPAKLEDSAVYLCASSERARDNEQFFGPGTRLTVL.

The chain employs TRBV28 and TRBJ1-3; possibly TRBD1 for D (5 bases). The V and J ends lost 7 bases and 7 bases respectively, with 14 bases between them. Germline V CDR1 and CDR2: MDHEN, SYDVKM. This CDR3 is built from 13 residues. The CDR3 bases are TGTGCCAGCACGGGCAGGGTAGGGAACACCATATATTTT. Translating it yields CASTGRVGNTIYF.

The J gene is TRBJ2-5, the V gene TRBV5-1; D may be TRBD1 or TRBD2 (5 bases each). Germline assignment: CDR1 SGHRS and CDR2 YFSETQ. Trimming removed 2 bases from V and 1 base from J, with 12 bases in between. The CDR3 runs 15 residues. The DNA of the CDR3 is TGCGCCAGCAGCTTAATGTCCGGGACCCAAGAGACCCAGTACTTC. Protein: CASSLMSGTQETQYF.

J is TRBJ2-3 and V is TRBV6-5, with a tentative D call TRBD1 (6 bases). The CDR3 is 14 residues long. The germline gives CDR1 MNHEY, CDR2 SVGAGI. The V gene lost 6 bases and the J gene lost 5 bases, with 15 bases spanning the gap. CDR3 in DNA: TGTGCCAGCAGACTACAGGGTGCAGTAGATACGCAGTATTTT. It yields the protein CASRLQGAVDTQYF.